What follows are 32 T cell receptor beta chains derived from one specimen sequenced in a study of blood T cell repertoires in COVID-19 (TCRdb year 2020). Receptor amplification or capture employed the immunoSEQ multiplex PCR assay. TCRdb stores this immuneACCESS table with in-frame sequences only. Part of the clones is absent; in the studies checked, under half of the shortfall reflects unresolved V genes, and no reason is known for the rest. Counted in this sample were 100,000 to 150,000 clones; approximately 88% of them appeared once. The top ten clones comprise around a tenth of the sample. Sequencing input: peripheral blood. The receptors stem from a man aged 50-60 years with acute or convalescent COVID-19.

The CDR3 sequence: CAWSGTGRHEKLFF. For the CDR3, the DNA is TGTGCCTGGAGTGGCACAGGGCGGCATGAAAAACTGTTTTTT. The chain links TRBV30 to TRBJ1-4; TRBD1 is a possible D gene (6 bases). This CDR3 has 14 residues. V was shortened by 1 base and J by 6 bases, with 12 bases between the two germline ends. Germline lookup yields CDR1 GTSNPN and CDR2 SVGIG (reference sequence).

The chain has TRBV5-3 and TRBJ2-1, with D possibly being TRBD1 (6 bases). TRBV5-3 qualifies as an ORF whose function is uncertain. This CDR3 is 15 amino acids long. V was pared by 3 bases and J by 7 bases, with 17 bases between. CDR3 region: CARSSPGVSGNEQFF. The CDR3 DNA is TGTGCCAGAAGCTCCCCAGGGGTCTCGGGGAATGAGCAGTTCTTC.

V gene TRBV27 combines with J gene TRBJ1-2; no reliable D call. The CDR3 has 16 residues. In germline, CDR1 is MNHEY, CDR2 SMNVEV (reference sequence). Trimming took off 10 bases at V and 5 bases at J, with 26 bases between the two ends. CDR3 DNA: TGTGCCACCCTGCCGGCTGCAATGGCACGGACTTATGGCTACACCTTC. Residues: CATLPAAMARTYGYTF.

The CDR3 nucleotides are TGTGCCAGTAGTATGAGGACTAGCGGGAGAGGAGATGAGCAGTTCTTC. Translating gives CASSMRTSGRGDEQFF. The rearrangement uses TRBV19 and TRBJ2-1; 13 bases match TRBD2. Germline trimming cut 3 bases from V and 8 bases from J; bases unmatched to any gene: 7. Germline values: CDR1 LNHDA, CDR2 SQIVND (reference sequence). The CDR3 contains 16 residues. The complete variable domain, with remaining parts taken from reference TRBV19 and TRBJ2-1, reads DGGITQSPKYLFRKEGQNVTLSCEQNLNHDAMYWYRQDPGQGLRLIYYSQIVNDFQKGDIAEGYSVSREKKESFPLTVTSAQKNPTAFYLCASSMRTSGRGDEQFFGPGTRLTVL.

The V and J genes are TRBV11-3 and TRBJ1-2; 9 positions match TRBD1. CDR1 and CDR2 (germline): SGHNT, YENEEA. The V gene end was trimmed by 5 bases and the J gene end by 5 bases; junction bases not matched to a gene: 3. The CDR3 totals 13 residues. As DNA, the CDR3 is TGTGCCAGCAGCGGGACAGGGCGATATGGCTACACCTTC. Protein sequence: CASSGTGRYGYTF.

The J gene is TRBJ2-7, the V gene TRBV10-2; TRBD2 agrees at 7 bases. The ends lost 7 bases at V and 5 bases at J; junction bases unmatched: 20. CDR1 is WSHSY and CDR2 is SAAADI in the germline V gene. This CDR3 contains 17 residues. DNA for the CDR3: TGCGCCAGCACGGTGGGGCGGGAGTCCTTTTCCCCTAACGAGCAGTACTTC. Its translation is CASTVGRESFSPNEQYF.

The CDR3 sequence is CASSDPGSQVNTF. The CDR3 DNA sequence: TGTGCCAGCAGTGACCCGGGGAGCCAGGTCAACACCTTC. V usage is TRBV6-1 and J usage is TRBJ1-2; D is unclear. The CDR3 is 13 amino acids. Germline V gene data show CDR1 as MNHNS and CDR2 as SASEGT. The V end was cut by 3 bases, the J end by 12 bases, with 17 bases between.

The chain couples TRBV5-1 to TRBJ2-3; 7 nucleotides match TRBD2. The CDR3 contains 13 residues. The V gene end was trimmed by 2 bases and the J gene end by 5 bases; junction bases not matched to a gene: 2. Looked up from germline, CDR1 is SGHRS and CDR2 is YFSETQ. The CDR3 sequence is CASSFAGEDTQYF. The CDR3 bases are TGCGCCAGCAGCTTCGCGGGAGAAGATACGCAGTATTTT.

The chain combines TRBV5-1 with TRBJ2-7; D may be TRBD1 (6 bases). CDR1 is SGHRS, CDR2 YFSETQ, per germline. The CDR3 loop spans 15 amino acids. Trimming took 2 bases from V and 4 from J, leaving 16 bases between them. Here the CDR3 DNA reads TGCGCCAGCAGCTTTGGTAACGTGGGGGCTTACGAGCAGTACTTC. Protein product: CASSFGNVGAYEQYF.

This sequence joins TRBV24-1 and TRBJ2-1, with 8 bases fitting TRBD2. This CDR3 contains 15 residues. Per germline, CDR1 KGHDR and CDR2 SFDVKD. The J segment lost 9 bases and the V segment lost 3 bases, leaving 9 bases of the junction unmatched. CDR3 sequence: CATSDPRGGESEQFF. The CDR3 nucleotides read TGTGCCACCAGTGATCCCCGGGGGGGGGAAAGTGAGCAGTTCTTC.

As for this clone: The sample holds other DNA sequences that translate to the same CDR3. This rearrangement joins TRBV28 to TRBJ1-1; D is perhaps TRBD1 (5 bases). CDR1 is MDHEN and CDR2 is SYDVKM in the germline V gene. Between the trimmed V and J ends, which lost 6 bases and 0 bases, there was a span of 17 bases. This CDR3 is 16 amino acids long. DNA of the CDR3: TGTGCCAGCAGCTTGGGGGGGGTCGGTATGAACACTGAAGCTTTCTTT. Translated: CASSLGGVGMNTEAFF.

The chain joins TRBV11-1 to TRBJ2-6; 9 bases are shared with TRBD1. The germline V gene has CDR1 SGHAT and CDR2 FQDESV (reference sequence). The CDR3 is 19 amino acids. The V gene end was trimmed by 0 bases and the J gene end by 1 base; junction bases not matched to a gene: 7. CDR3 region: CASSLAQGQGGSGANVLTF. The CDR3 bases are TGTGCCAGCAGCTTAGCCCAGGGACAGGGCGGGTCTGGGGCCAACGTCCTGACTTTC.

This clone was observed a few times. The genes are TRBV15 and TRBJ2-1; unclear D gene. CDR1 LNHNV and CDR2 YYDKDF come from the germline V gene (reference sequence). V gave up 3 bases and J gave up 8 bases, with 20 bases separating them. The CDR3 sequence is 16 residues long. DNA for the CDR3: TGTGCCACCAGCAGGCCGACTTCTCCAGTTCAACATGAGCAGTTCTTC. Translating it yields CATSRPTSPVQHEQFF.

This clone has only one observation. The chain combines TRBV6-6 with TRBJ1-1; 9 bases align to TRBD1. This CDR3 has 14 residues. Germline V gives CDR1 MNHNY, CDR2 SVGAGI (reference sequence). With 10 bases clipped from V and 2 bases from J, the junction kept 8 bases outside the gene matches. CDR3 loop: CATGDRVLNTEAFF. In DNA, the CDR3 is TGTGCCACGGGGGACAGGGTCCTAAACACTGAAGCTTTCTTT.

This clone was recorded once. The J gene is TRBJ1-4, the V gene TRBV13; D uncertain. The length of the CDR3 is 14 residues. Trimming took 5 bases from V and 4 from J, leaving 11 bases between them. From germline, CDR1 is PRHDT and CDR2 FYEKMQ (reference sequence). The CDR3 reads CASSEWRGNEKLFF. CDR3 in DNA: TGTGCCAGCAGCGAATGGCGGGGTAATGAAAAACTGTTTTTT.

The chain uses TRBV14 and TRBJ1-2; a weak D match, TRBD1 (5 bases). Trimming shortened V by 1 base and J by 4 bases, and 19 bases separated the two germline ends. The CDR3 contains 17 residues. The germline V gene has CDR1 SGHDN and CDR2 FVKESK. CDR3 sequence: CASSQGSRSHGGYGYTF. The CDR3 coding sequence is TGTGCCAGCAGCCAAGGTAGTAGGTCACACGGGGGCTATGGCTACACCTTC.

This chain joins TRBV29-1 and TRBJ1-4, with TRBD1 matching 9 bases. This CDR3 region has 12 residues. Germline V gene data show CDR1 as SQVTM and CDR2 as ANQGSEA. With 3 bases clipped from V and 7 bases from J, the junction kept 0 bases outside the gene matches. The CDR3 bases are TGCAGCGTTGAGGGACAGGGTGAAAAACTGTTTTTT. It translates to CSVEGQGEKLFF.

The genes are TRBV2 and TRBJ1-6; D may be TRBD1 (6 bases). Germline values: CDR1 SNHLY, CDR2 FYNNEI. Trimming removed 8 bases from V and 2 bases from J, with 16 bases in between. CDR3 length: 16 residues. The CDR3 region has the DNA TGTGCCAGCTCCGTAGGGGGGGGCGCCTATAATTCACCCCTCCACTTT. Amino acids: CASSVGGGAYNSPLHF.

The genes are TRBV5-1 and TRBJ2-6; 10 positions match TRBD1. The V segment lost 2 bases and the J segment 3 bases; nucleotides outside the gene matches: 14. This CDR3 spans 20 amino acids. From germline, CDR1 is SGHRS and CDR2 YFSETQ. The CDR3 loop is CASSLSGWGQGKGGANVLTF. The CDR3 coding sequence is TGCGCCAGCAGCTTATCCGGCTGGGGACAGGGGAAAGGTGGGGCCAACGTCCTGACTTTC.

The chain uses TRBV30 and TRBJ1-5; 8 bases line up with TRBD1. V was clipped by 0 bases and J by 6 bases; unmatched bases: 4. CDR1 and CDR2 from the germline V gene are GTSNPN and SVGIG (reference sequence). The CDR3 consists of 14 residues. This chain's CDR3 is CAWSVQGTGQPQHF. CDR3 DNA: TGTGCCTGGAGTGTACAAGGGACAGGTCAGCCCCAGCATTTT.

The genes are TRBV9 and TRBJ2-7; TRBD1 matches at 9 bases. CDR3 length equals 15 residues. V lost 0 bases to trimming and J lost 3 bases; unmatched junction nucleotides: 4. CDR1 and CDR2 from the germline V gene are SGDLS and YYNGEE. The CDR3 sequence is CASSVGDRAYYEQYF. In nucleotides, the CDR3 is TGTGCCAGCAGCGTAGGGGACAGGGCGTACTACGAGCAGTACTTC.

The table lists this clone with a few counts. The rearrangement links TRBV10-3 to TRBJ2-1; possible D gene TRBD2, 6 bases. V was trimmed by 8 bases and J by 7 bases, leaving 18 bases between them. This CDR3 has 14 residues. Germline V CDR1 and CDR2: ENHRY, SYGVKD. The CDR3 DNA reads as TGTGCCATCGGCGGGGCACTAGGAATTAATGAGCAGTTCTTC. This sequence encodes CAIGGALGINEQFF.

This clone was observed a few times. The sample carries other DNA sequences with the same CDR3. This chain joins TRBV18 and TRBJ1-1; D not certain. The ends were cut back, 5 bases at V and 1 base at J, with 8 bases in the middle. The CDR3 consists of 13 residues. Germline loops: CDR1 KGHSH, CDR2 LQKENI. Here the CDR3 reads CASSSQANTEAFF. DNA for the CDR3: TGTGCCAGCTCATCTCAAGCGAACACTGAAGCTTTCTTT.

Points on this clone: Other nucleotide sequences from this sample produce the same CDR3. The gene calls are TRBV19 and TRBJ1-5, with D possibly matching TRBD1 (5 bases). V shed 7 bases and J shed 11 bases, with 24 bases lying between them. Germline CDR1 LNHDA, CDR2 SQIVND (reference sequence). The CDR3 has 15 residues. CDR3 protein: CASNLGGGPPRAQHF. In DNA, the CDR3 is TGTGCCAGTAATCTTGGGGGGGGACCCCCCCGGGCCCAGCATTTT.

V is TRBV5-1 and J is TRBJ2-5; D is possibly TRBD1 (6 bases). The CDR3 spans 15 residues. CDR1 and CDR2 from the germline V gene are SGHRS and YFSETQ. V was clipped by 3 bases and J by 2 bases, with 14 bases between them. The CDR3 here is CASSWTGQLQETQYF. CDR3 coding DNA: TGCGCCAGCAGCTGGACGGGACAATTACAAGAGACCCAGTACTTC.

This chain links TRBV19 with TRBJ2-7, with D possibly being TRBD1 (5 bases). The CDR3 runs to 14 residues. V gave up 3 bases and J gave up 0 bases, with 9 bases separating them. Germline assignment: CDR1 LNHDA and CDR2 SQIVND (reference sequence). The CDR3 DNA is TGTGCCAGTAGTATGCTAGGGGCCTCCTACGAGCAGTACTTC. Its translation: CASSMLGASYEQYF.

This chain uses TRBV6-5 with TRBJ2-7; weak D call: TRBD1 (6 bases). The CDR3 consists of 13 residues. Germline V gene lookup returns CDR1 MNHEY and CDR2 SVGAGI. V lost 10 bases and J 6 bases, leaving 19 bases between the germline ends. The CDR3 coding sequence is TGTGCCACCTTTAACAGGGTCCCTGGCGAGCAGTACTTC. Its protein is CATFNRVPGEQYF.

The chain recombines TRBV5-6 with TRBJ2-3; TRBD1 might be the D (6 bases). V was trimmed by 2 bases and J by 6 bases, leaving 10 bases between them. CDR3 length equals 13 residues. Germline lookup yields CDR1 SGHDT and CDR2 YYEEEE. The CDR3 is CASSFSGADTQYF. The CDR3 DNA reads as TGTGCCAGCAGCTTCTCAGGGGCGGATACGCAGTATTTT.

V usage is TRBV7-8 and J usage is TRBJ1-5; D is unresolved. The CDR3 has 15 amino acids. The germline V gene encodes CDR1 SGHVS and CDR2 FQNEAQ. The ends were cut back, 0 bases at V and 3 bases at J, with 9 bases in the middle. In DNA, the CDR3 is TGTGCCAGCAGCTTAGCGCCAACAGTCAATCAGCCCCAGCATTTT. Protein: CASSLAPTVNQPQHF.

The chain has TRBV19 and TRBJ1-1; D ambiguous. The CDR3 is 16 amino acids. Deletions cut 1 base from V and 4 bases from J, with 16 bases between. The germline V gene has CDR1 LNHDA and CDR2 SQIVND (reference sequence). Written as DNA, the CDR3 is TGTGCCAGTAGTATAGCCCGGCTGCCTCGGGGCACTGAAGCTTTCTTT. Its protein product is CASSIARLPRGTEAFF.

The genes are TRBV18 and TRBJ1-2; 7 bases map to TRBD1. The CDR3 contains 12 residues. With 6 bases clipped from V and 8 bases from J, the junction kept 6 bases outside the gene matches. Germline loops: CDR1 KGHSH, CDR2 LQKENI. The CDR3 nucleotides read TGTGCCAGCTCGCCCGACAGGGAAGGCTACACCTTC. Translating it yields CASSPDREGYTF.

This clone was recorded once. The rearrangement joins TRBV3-1 (or the pseudogene TRBV3-2) to TRBJ1-1; D gene uncertain. This CDR3 comprises 14 residues. Germline lookup yields CDR1 LGHDT and CDR2 YNNKEL (reference sequence). Trimming pared 4 bases from V and 4 bases from J, leaving 13 bases between. The CDR3 DNA follows: TGTGCCAGCAGCCTCTCCGGGAGTAGCACTGAAGCTTTCTTT. Protein: CASSLSGSSTEAFF.